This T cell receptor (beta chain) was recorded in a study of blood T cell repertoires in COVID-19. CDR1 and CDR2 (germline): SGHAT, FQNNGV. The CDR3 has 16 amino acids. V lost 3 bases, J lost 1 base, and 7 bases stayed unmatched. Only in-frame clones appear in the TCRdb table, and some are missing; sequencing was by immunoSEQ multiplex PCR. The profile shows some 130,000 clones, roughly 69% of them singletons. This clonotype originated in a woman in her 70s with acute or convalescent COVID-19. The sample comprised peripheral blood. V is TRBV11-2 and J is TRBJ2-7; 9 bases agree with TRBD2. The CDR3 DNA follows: TGTGCCAGCAGCTTCCTAGGGCTAGCGGGATCCTACGAGCAGTACTTC. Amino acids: CASSFLGLAGSYEQYF.